These 27 T cell receptor beta chains originate from one sample sequenced in a study of memory CD4+ T cells and cytomegalovirus serostatus. Clones were sequenced by immunoSEQ multiplex PCR, and TCRdb holds only the in-frame ones, with some missing. The sample carries just over 40,000 clones, roughly 83% recorded once. The sort gate was single viable CD3+CD4+CD8-CD45RO+ cells for memory CD4+ T cells. Sequencing was done on a sample of memory CD4+ T cells from blood. Receptors were obtained from an adult in good health and CMV-seronegative.

J is TRBJ2-1 and V is TRBV7-9; D possibly matches TRBD1 or TRBD2 (7 bases each). Trimming took off 5 bases at V and 9 bases at J, with 23 bases between the two ends. There are 16 residues in the CDR3. Germline CDR1 and CDR2: SEHNR and FQNEAQ (reference sequence). The CDR3 DNA is TGTGCCAGCAGCGACCTGGGGGCGGGGGCAGGGGGTGAGCAGTTCTTC. It translates to CASSDLGAGAGGEQFF.

The rearrangement uses TRBV19 and TRBJ1-1; D uncertain. Trimming cost V 5 bases and J 0 bases, with 4 bases left between them. CDR1 is LNHDA, CDR2 SQIVND, per germline (reference sequence). There are 12 residues in the CDR3. CDR3 sequence: CASSRVNTEAFF. In nucleotides, the CDR3 is TGTGCCAGTAGTCGGGTGAACACTGAAGCTTTCTTT.

The chain has TRBV7-2 and TRBJ2-7; 11 nucleotides agree with TRBD2. This CDR3 has 15 residues. The germline V gene has CDR1 SGHTA and CDR2 FQGNSA. J lost 6 bases, V lost 0 bases, and 4 bases had no gene match. CDR3 protein: CASSLASSGGLEQYF. Written as DNA, the CDR3 is TGTGCCAGCAGCTTAGCCTCTAGCGGGGGGCTCGAGCAGTACTTC.

This chain connects TRBV6-1 to TRBJ2-3, with D hard to call. Trimming took off 8 bases at V and 6 bases at J, with 12 bases between the two ends. This CDR3 spans 12 amino acids. Germline CDR1 reads MNHNS; CDR2 reads SASEGT. As DNA, the CDR3 is TGTGCCAGCCAGGTCGCCTTGGATACGCAGTATTTT. This codes for CASQVALDTQYF.

The chain uses TRBV7-7 and TRBJ2-5; D may correspond to TRBD1 or TRBD2 (5 bases each). The CDR3 sequence is 14 residues long. Germline CDR1 and CDR2: SSHAT and FNYEAQ (reference sequence). The V end was cut by 5 bases, the J end by 5 bases, with 15 bases between. CDR3 in DNA: TGTGCCAGCAGCGTAACGGGGACGATCGAGACCCAGTACTTC. Its translation is CASSVTGTIETQYF.

With respect to this clone: The same CDR3 arises from other DNA sequences in this sample as well. The rearrangement links TRBV19 to TRBJ1-5; tentatively, D is TRBD1 (5 bases). There are 12 residues in the CDR3. Germline V gene lookup returns CDR1 LNHDA and CDR2 SQIVND (reference sequence). The V and J ends lost 9 bases and 1 base respectively, with 7 bases between them. CDR3 sequence: CASRDSNQPQHF. The CDR3 DNA reads TGTGCCAGCCGGGACAGCAATCAGCCCCAGCATTTT.

There are a few counts of this clone. The sample holds other DNA sequences that translate to the same CDR3. The CDR3 loop is CAWNRGEGYEQYF. CDR3 nucleotides: TGTGCCTGGAATAGGGGGGAAGGGTACGAGCAGTACTTC. V is TRBV30 and J is TRBJ2-7; D tentatively fits TRBD1 or TRBD2 (6 bases each). CDR1 is GTSNPN, CDR2 SVGIG, per germline (reference sequence). The CDR3 sequence is 13 residues long. Trimming took 4 bases from V and 4 from J, leaving 14 bases between them. The full variable domain, with the rest looked up from reference TRBV30 and TRBJ2-7, is SQTIHQWPATLVQPVGSPLSLECTVEGTSNPNLYWYRQAAGRGLQLLFYSVGIGQISSEVPQNLSASRPQDRQFILSSKKLLLSDSGFYLCAWNRGEGYEQYFGPGTRLTVT.

This rearrangement joins TRBV5-1 to TRBJ2-3, with D unresolved. The CDR3 is made up of 15 amino acids. Germline assignment: CDR1 SGHRS and CDR2 YFSETQ. The ends were cut back, 3 bases at V and 1 base at J, with 12 bases in the middle. CDR3 sequence (DNA): TGCGCCAGCAGCTACGGTGGAAGGGGCACAGATACGCAGTATTTT. This encodes CASSYGGRGTDTQYF.

This clone came up once. The chain combines TRBV6-1 with TRBJ2-5, with TRBD1 as a possible D gene (6 bases). This CDR3 contains 13 residues. Germline loops: CDR1 MNHNS, CDR2 SASEGT. V lost 4 bases and J 7 bases, leaving 13 bases between the germline ends. The CDR3 nucleotides are TGTGCCAGCAGTGTTGGGGCCAGGGGGACCCAGTACTTC. It is translated as CASSVGARGTQYF.

A word on this clone: One end of the junction is discordant with germline, which a read error may explain. This chain connects TRBV7-7 to TRBJ2-5; 11 bases match TRBD1. The CDR3 runs 15 residues. The germline V gene has CDR1 SSHAT and CDR2 FNYEAQ (reference sequence). The CDR3 loop is CASSPGDRGYGTQYF. The CDR3 DNA is TGTGCTAGCAGCCCCGGGGACAGGGGGTATGGGACCCAGTACTTC.

This chain joins TRBV9 and TRBJ2-3; 10 nucleotides agree with TRBD2. Germline loops: CDR1 SGDLS, CDR2 YYNGEE. The CDR3 loop spans 14 amino acids. J lost 6 bases, V lost 2 bases, and 3 bases had no gene match. The CDR3 DNA reads TGTGCCAGCAGCGTTACTAGCGGGGCGGATACGCAGTATTTT. It is translated as CASSVTSGADTQYF. Full variable domain (rest looked up from reference TRBV9 and TRBJ2-3): DSGVTQTPKHLITATGQRVTLRCSPRSGDLSVYWYQQSLDQGLQFLIQYYNGEERAKGNILERFSAQQFPDLHSELNLSSLELGDSALYFCASSVTSGADTQYFGPGTRLTVL.

The J gene is TRBJ1-4, the V gene TRBV5-4; unclear D gene. The length of the CDR3 is 15 residues. Trimming stripped 4 bases from V and 7 bases from J, with 17 bases between. Germline CDR1 SGHNT, CDR2 YYREEE (reference sequence). Here the CDR3 reads CASSADPLGIEKLFF. CDR3 nucleotides: TGTGCCAGCAGCGCGGACCCCCTGGGTATTGAAAAACTGTTTTTT. The complete variable domain, with remaining parts taken from reference TRBV5-4 and TRBJ1-4, reads ETGVTQSPTHLIKTRGQQVTLRCSSQSGHNTVSWYQQALGQGPQFIFQYYREEENGRGNFPPRFSGLQFPNYSSELNVNALELDDSALYLCASSADPLGIEKLFFGSGTQLSVL.

The rearrangement links TRBV5-6 to TRBJ1-2, with D tentatively TRBD1 (6 bases). The germline V gene has CDR1 SGHDT and CDR2 YYEEEE. V lost 4 bases and J 2 bases, leaving 15 bases between the germline ends. This CDR3 spans 15 amino acids. CDR3 amino acids: CASSPPDRINYGYTF. CDR3 DNA: TGTGCCAGCAGCCCACCGGACAGAATCAACTATGGCTACACCTTC.

This chain connects TRBV19 to TRBJ2-1, with D tentatively TRBD2 (6 bases). The CDR3 covers 15 residues. The germline CDR1 and CDR2 sequences are LNHDA and SQIVND (reference sequence). The germline V and J ends were trimmed by 0 bases and 9 bases, with 15 bases remaining between them. The CDR3 spells CASSIDRAGLGEQFF. The CDR3 DNA is TGTGCCAGTAGTATAGATCGTGCGGGGCTGGGTGAGCAGTTCTTC.

This clone was seen only once. The DNA of the CDR3 is TGTGCCAGCAGTTCCCCCCCAGGGAATACTGAAGCTTTCTTT. The encoded protein is CASSSPPGNTEAFF. The chain combines TRBV28 with TRBJ1-1; a weak D match, TRBD1 (5 bases). V was trimmed by 4 bases and J by 5 bases, leaving 14 bases between them. The CDR3 spans 14 residues. Germline V gene data show CDR1 as MDHEN and CDR2 as SYDVKM.

The chain couples TRBV7-8 to TRBJ2-7; D possibly corresponds to TRBD2 (7 bases). The CDR3 totals 17 residues. Germline CDR1 SGHVS, CDR2 FQNEAQ. The ends were cut back, 1 base at V and 3 bases at J, with 19 bases in the middle. The CDR3 sequence is CASSLVHQAGAYYEQYF. In DNA form, the CDR3 reads TGTGCCAGCAGCTTAGTGCATCAGGCGGGGGCTTACTACGAGCAGTACTTC.

The gene calls are TRBV5-1 and TRBJ1-1, with a tentative D call TRBD1 (6 bases). The CDR3 extends over 14 amino acids. Germline values: CDR1 SGHRS, CDR2 YFSETQ. V lost 2 bases, J lost 12 bases, and 20 bases lay in between. In DNA form, the CDR3 reads TGCGCCAGCAGCTTCGGGGACACACTCAGTGGCCCTTTCTTT. Its protein product is CASSFGDTLSGPFF.

A single count supports this clone. The V gene is TRBV5-1, the J gene TRBJ1-2, with TRBD1 matching over 8 bases. The CDR3 spans 13 residues. Trimming took 4 bases from V and 2 from J; bases not matched to a gene: 1. The germline gives CDR1 SGHRS, CDR2 YFSETQ. The CDR3 region is CASSAGGNYGYTF. CDR3 DNA: TGCGCCAGCAGCGCAGGGGGCAACTATGGCTACACCTTC.

This clone rates as medium-sized. The identical CDR3 is also encoded by other nucleotide sequences in the sample. The chain is built from TRBV7-9 and TRBJ1-5; possible D gene TRBD1, 5 bases. The CDR3 is made up of 14 amino acids. Trimming stripped 3 bases from V and 6 bases from J, with 12 bases between. Germline CDR1 is SEHNR and CDR2 is FQNEAQ (reference sequence). CDR3 in amino acids: CASSFEGRGQPQHF. The CDR3 DNA follows: TGTGCCAGCAGCTTCGAGGGACGAGGTCAGCCCCAGCATTTT.

The V call is TRBV5-1, the J call TRBJ1-1; D might be TRBD1 (5 bases). CDR1 and CDR2 from the germline V gene are SGHRS and YFSETQ. The CDR3 is 14 amino acids. Trimming left V 3 bases short and J 4 bases short, with 13 bases between. CDR3 in amino acids: CASSYGGEGTEAFF. The DNA of the CDR3 is TGCGCCAGCAGCTATGGGGGAGAGGGCACTGAAGCTTTCTTT.

For this clone: It may be a read error: a sequence one base away is much more abundant. V is TRBV27 and J is TRBJ1-2; D gene uncertain. The length of the CDR3 is 13 residues. V was clipped by 0 bases and J by 10 bases, with 12 bases between them. Germline lookup yields CDR1 MNHEY and CDR2 SMNVEV (reference sequence). CDR3 region: CASSLSRNGNYTF. In DNA, the CDR3 is TGTGCCAGCAGTTTATCGCGTAACGGGAACTACACCTTC.

This clone was observed a handful of times. The V and J genes are TRBV7-3 and TRBJ2-1, with D possibly TRBD1 on 5 matching bases. Germline assignment: CDR1 SGHTA and CDR2 FQGTGA. The CDR3 length is 15 residues. V was clipped by 1 base and J by 6 bases, with 13 bases between them. Here the CDR3 DNA reads TGTGCCAGCAGCTTAAGTGGGCAGGGTGCCAATGAGCAGTTCTTC. This encodes CASSLSGQGANEQFF.

In this sample, this clone turned up a few times. V is TRBV9 and J is TRBJ1-3; D unclear. Germline assignment: CDR1 SGDLS and CDR2 YYNGEE. The V end was cut by 0 bases, the J end by 1 base, with 5 bases between. The CDR3 covers 14 residues. CDR3 residues: CASSVAWSGNTIYF. The CDR3 coding sequence is TGTGCCAGCAGCGTAGCTTGGTCTGGAAACACCATATATTTT.

The chain has TRBV2 and TRBJ1-2; perhaps TRBD1 as D (5 bases). The V end was cut by 5 bases, the J end by 4 bases, with 14 bases between. The CDR3 has 14 residues. Germline lookup yields CDR1 SNHLY and CDR2 FYNNEI. The CDR3 sequence: CASSLQGPSYGYTF. CDR3 in DNA: TGTGCCAGCAGTTTGCAGGGTCCCTCCTATGGCTACACCTTC.

The V call is TRBV6-5, the J call TRBJ1-2; D gene uncertain. The CDR3 is 12 amino acids. The V end lost 4 bases, the J end lost 7 bases, and 10 bases lay between the germline ends. Germline values: CDR1 MNHEY, CDR2 SVGAGI. The CDR3 nucleotides read TGTGCCAGCAGTTCGAGCTCCGGTGGCTACACCTTC. Encoded protein: CASSSSSGGYTF.

The chain has TRBV19 and TRBJ1-5, with D unresolved. With 5 bases removed from V and 0 bases from J, the gap between germline ends came to 5 bases. The germline V gene encodes CDR1 LNHDA and CDR2 SQIVND (reference sequence). The CDR3 runs to 13 residues. The CDR3 sequence is CASSDSSNQPQHF. In nucleotides, the CDR3 is TGTGCCAGTAGTGATAGTAGCAATCAGCCCCAGCATTTT.

V is TRBV30 and J is TRBJ1-2, with a possible D match to TRBD1 (5 bases). The CDR3 length is 13 residues. The germline V gene has CDR1 GTSNPN and CDR2 SVGIG (reference sequence). The V and J ends lost 0 bases and 1 base respectively, with 6 bases between them. The DNA of the CDR3 is TGTGCCTGGAGTGTAGACAGTAACTATGGCTACACCTTC. Amino acids: CAWSVDSNYGYTF.